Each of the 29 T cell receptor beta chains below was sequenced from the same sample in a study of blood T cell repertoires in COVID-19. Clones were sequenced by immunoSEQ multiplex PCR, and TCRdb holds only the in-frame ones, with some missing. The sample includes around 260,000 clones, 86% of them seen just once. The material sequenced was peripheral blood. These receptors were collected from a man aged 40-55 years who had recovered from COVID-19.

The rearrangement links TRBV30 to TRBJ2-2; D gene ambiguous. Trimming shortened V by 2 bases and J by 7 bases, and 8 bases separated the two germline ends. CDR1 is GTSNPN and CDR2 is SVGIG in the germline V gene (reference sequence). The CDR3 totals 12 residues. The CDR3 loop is CAWSPGFGELFF. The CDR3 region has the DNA TGTGCCTGGAGTCCCGGGTTCGGGGAGCTGTTTTTT. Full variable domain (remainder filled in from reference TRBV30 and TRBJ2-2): SQTIHQWPATLVQPVGSPLSLECTVEGTSNPNLYWYRQAAGRGLQLLFYSVGIGQISSEVPQNLSASRPQDRQFILSSKKLLLSDSGFYLCAWSPGFGELFFGEGSRLTVL.

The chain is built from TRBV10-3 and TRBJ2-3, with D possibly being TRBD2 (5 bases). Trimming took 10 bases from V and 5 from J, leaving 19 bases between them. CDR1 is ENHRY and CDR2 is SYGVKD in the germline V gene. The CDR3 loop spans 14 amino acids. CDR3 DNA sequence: TGTGCCACGCAGAGGGATACTGCGGGAGATACGCAGTATTTT. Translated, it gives CATQRDTAGDTQYF.

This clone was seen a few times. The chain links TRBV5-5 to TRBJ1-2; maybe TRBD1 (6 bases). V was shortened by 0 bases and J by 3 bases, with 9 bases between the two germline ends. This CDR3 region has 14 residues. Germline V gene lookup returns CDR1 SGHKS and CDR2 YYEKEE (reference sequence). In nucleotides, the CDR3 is TGTGCCAGCAGCTTGGTCAGGGGAGACTATGGCTACACCTTC. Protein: CASSLVRGDYGYTF. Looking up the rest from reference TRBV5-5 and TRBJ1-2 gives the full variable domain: DAGVTQSPTHLIKTRGQQVTLRCSPISGHKSVSWYQQVLGQGPQFIFQYYEKEERGRGNFPDRFSARQFPNYSSELNVNALLLGDSALYLCASSLVRGDYGYTFGSGTRLTVV.

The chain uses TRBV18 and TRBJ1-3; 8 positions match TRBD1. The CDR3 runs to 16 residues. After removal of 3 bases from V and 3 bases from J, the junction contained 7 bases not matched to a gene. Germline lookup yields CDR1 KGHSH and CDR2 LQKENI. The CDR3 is CASSPLTTGDGNTIYF. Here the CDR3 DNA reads TGTGCCAGCTCACCGTTGACGACAGGGGATGGAAACACCATATATTTT.

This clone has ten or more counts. CDR3 nucleotide sequence: TGTGCCAGCAGCCCCTTCAGTCGGAGGGTCCTTTCCGAAAGCACAGATACGCAGTATTTT. Encoded protein: CASSPFSRRVLSESTDTQYF. The V call is TRBV9, the J call TRBJ2-3, with a tentative D call TRBD2 (6 bases). The CDR3 contains 20 residues. V dropped 4 bases and J dropped 0 bases, with 27 bases sitting between them. Germline lookup yields CDR1 SGDLS and CDR2 YYNGEE.

Here the CDR3 reads CASSLAGMETQYF. The DNA for the CDR3 is TGTGCCAGCAGCTTGGCCGGGATGGAGACCCAGTACTTC. The J gene is TRBJ2-5, the V gene TRBV7-2; D might be TRBD2 (5 bases). CDR3 size: 13 residues. V was trimmed by 3 bases and J by 5 bases, leaving 10 bases between them. Germline loops: CDR1 SGHTA, CDR2 FQGNSA.

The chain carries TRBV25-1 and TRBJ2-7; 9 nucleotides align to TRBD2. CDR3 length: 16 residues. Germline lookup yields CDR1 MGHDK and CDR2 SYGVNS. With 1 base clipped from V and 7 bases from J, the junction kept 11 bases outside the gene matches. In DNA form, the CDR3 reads TGTGCCAGCAGTGAATTACGGCGGGGGGGCCAGGGGGAGCAGTACTTC. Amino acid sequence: CASSELRRGGQGEQYF.

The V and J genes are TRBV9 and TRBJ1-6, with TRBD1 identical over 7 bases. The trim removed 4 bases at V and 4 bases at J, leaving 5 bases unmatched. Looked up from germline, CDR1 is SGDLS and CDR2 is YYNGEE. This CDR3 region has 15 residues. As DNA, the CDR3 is TGTGCCAGCAGCACCACGGGACAGTATAATTCACCCCTCCACTTT. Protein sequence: CASSTTGQYNSPLHF.

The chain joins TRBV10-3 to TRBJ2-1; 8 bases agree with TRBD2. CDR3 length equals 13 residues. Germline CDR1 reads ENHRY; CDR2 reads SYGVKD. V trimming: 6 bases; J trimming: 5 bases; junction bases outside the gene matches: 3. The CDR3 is CAIRTSENNEQFF. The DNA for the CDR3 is TGTGCCATCAGGACTAGCGAAAACAATGAGCAGTTCTTC.

CDR3 in DNA: TGTGCCAGCAGTTACCCAGGGACAGGGGCTGGGAGCTCCTACGAGCAGTACTTC. Translated, it gives CASSYPGTGAGSSYEQYF. V and J are TRBV6-2 or TRBV6-3 and TRBJ2-7, with 10 bases identical to TRBD1. V trimming: 2 bases; J trimming: 0 bases; junction bases outside the gene matches: 10. The CDR3 covers 18 residues. Germline V CDR1 and CDR2: MNHEY, SVGEGT.

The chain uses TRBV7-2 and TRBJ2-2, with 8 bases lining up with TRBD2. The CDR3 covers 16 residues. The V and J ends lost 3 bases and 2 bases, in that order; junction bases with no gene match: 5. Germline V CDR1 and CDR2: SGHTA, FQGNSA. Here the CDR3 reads CASSFQLAANTGELFF. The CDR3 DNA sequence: TGTGCCAGCAGCTTTCAACTAGCGGCTAACACCGGGGAGCTGTTTTTT.

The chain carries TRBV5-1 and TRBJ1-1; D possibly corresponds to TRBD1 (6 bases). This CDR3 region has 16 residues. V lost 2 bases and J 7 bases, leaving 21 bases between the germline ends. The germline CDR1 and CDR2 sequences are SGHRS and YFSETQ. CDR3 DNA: TGCGCCAGCAGCTTCCTTAACAGGGCCGGGGAGGGTGAAGCTTTCTTT. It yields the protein CASSFLNRAGEGEAFF.

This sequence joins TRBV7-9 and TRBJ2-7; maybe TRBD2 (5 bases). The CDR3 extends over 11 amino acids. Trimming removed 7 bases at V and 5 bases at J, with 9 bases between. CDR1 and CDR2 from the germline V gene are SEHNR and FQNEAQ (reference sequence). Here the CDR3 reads CASKTGDEQYF. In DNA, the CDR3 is TGTGCCAGCAAGACCGGGGACGAGCAGTACTTC.

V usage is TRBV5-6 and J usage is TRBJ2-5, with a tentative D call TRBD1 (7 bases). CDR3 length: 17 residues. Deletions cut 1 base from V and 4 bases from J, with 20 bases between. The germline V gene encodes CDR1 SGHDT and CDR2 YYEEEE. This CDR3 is CASSLPPGAGGRETQYF. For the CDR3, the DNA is TGTGCCAGCAGCTTGCCGCCGGGGGCAGGGGGACGAGAGACCCAGTACTTC. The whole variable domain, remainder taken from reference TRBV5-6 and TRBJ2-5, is DAGVTQSPTHLIKTRGQQVTLRCSPKSGHDTVSWYQQALGQGPQFIFQYYEEEERQRGNFPDRFSGHQFPNYSSELNVNALLLGDSALYLCASSLPPGAGGRETQYFGPGTRLLVL.

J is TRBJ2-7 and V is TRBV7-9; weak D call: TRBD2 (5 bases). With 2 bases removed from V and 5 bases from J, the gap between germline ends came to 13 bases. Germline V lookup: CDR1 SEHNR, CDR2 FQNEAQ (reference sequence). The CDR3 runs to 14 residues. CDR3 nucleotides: TGTGCCAGCAGCTTAAGTGCGGGTTCCCACGAGCAGTACTTC. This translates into CASSLSAGSHEQYF.

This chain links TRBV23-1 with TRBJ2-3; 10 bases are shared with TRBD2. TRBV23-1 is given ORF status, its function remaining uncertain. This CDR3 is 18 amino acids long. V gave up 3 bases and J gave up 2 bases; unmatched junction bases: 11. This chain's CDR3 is CASSQPPWTSGPTDTQYF. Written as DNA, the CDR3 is TGCGCCAGCAGTCAGCCACCCTGGACTAGCGGACCCACAGATACGCAGTATTTT.

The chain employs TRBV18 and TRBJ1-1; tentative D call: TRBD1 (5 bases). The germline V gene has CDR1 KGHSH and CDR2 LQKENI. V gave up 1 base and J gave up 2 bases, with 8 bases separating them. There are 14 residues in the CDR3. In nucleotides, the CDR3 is TGTGCCAGCTCACCACTAGGGGAAAACACTGAAGCTTTCTTT. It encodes CASSPLGENTEAFF.

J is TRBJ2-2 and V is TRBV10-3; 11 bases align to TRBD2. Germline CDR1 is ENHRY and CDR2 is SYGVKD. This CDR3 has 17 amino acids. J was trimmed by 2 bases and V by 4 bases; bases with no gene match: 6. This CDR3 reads CAISVSSGGLNTGELFF. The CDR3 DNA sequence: TGTGCCATCAGTGTATCTAGCGGGGGGCTTAACACCGGGGAGCTGTTTTTT.

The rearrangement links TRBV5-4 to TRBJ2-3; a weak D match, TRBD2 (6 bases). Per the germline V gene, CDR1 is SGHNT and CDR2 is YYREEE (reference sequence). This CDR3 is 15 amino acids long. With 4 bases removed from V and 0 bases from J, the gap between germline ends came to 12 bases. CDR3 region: CASSPLRDSTDTQYF. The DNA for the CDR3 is TGTGCCAGCAGCCCCCTGCGGGATAGCACAGATACGCAGTATTTT.

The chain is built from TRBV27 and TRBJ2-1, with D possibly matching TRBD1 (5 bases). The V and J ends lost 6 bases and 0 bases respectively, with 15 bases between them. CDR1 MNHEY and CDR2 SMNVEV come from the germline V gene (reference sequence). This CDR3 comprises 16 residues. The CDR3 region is CASSPLRQRSYNEQFF. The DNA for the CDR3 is TGTGCCAGCAGCCCCCTCCGACAGCGCTCCTACAATGAGCAGTTCTTC.

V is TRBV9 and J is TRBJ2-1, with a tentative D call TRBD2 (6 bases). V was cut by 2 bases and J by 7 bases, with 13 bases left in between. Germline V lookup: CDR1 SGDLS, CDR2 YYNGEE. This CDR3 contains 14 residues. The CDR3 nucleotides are TGTGCCAGCAGCGTTCCGGGACTTAATAATGAGCAGTTCTTC. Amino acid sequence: CASSVPGLNNEQFF.

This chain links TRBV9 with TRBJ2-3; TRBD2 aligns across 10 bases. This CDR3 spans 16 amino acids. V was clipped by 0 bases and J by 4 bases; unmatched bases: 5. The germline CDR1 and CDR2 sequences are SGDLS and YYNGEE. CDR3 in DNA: TGTGCCAGCAGCGTAGACCAGCGGGAGGGTCCAGATACGCAGTATTTT. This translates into CASSVDQREGPDTQYF. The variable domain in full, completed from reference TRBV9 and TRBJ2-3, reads DSGVTQTPKHLITATGQRVTLRCSPRSGDLSVYWYQQSLDQGLQFLIQYYNGEERAKGNILERFSAQQFPDLHSELNLSSLELGDSALYFCASSVDQREGPDTQYFGPGTRLTVL.

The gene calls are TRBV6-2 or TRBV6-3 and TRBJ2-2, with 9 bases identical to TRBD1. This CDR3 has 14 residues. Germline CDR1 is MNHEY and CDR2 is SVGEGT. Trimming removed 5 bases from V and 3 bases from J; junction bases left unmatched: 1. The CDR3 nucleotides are TGTGCCAGCAGTCGGACAGGGGACACCGGGGAGCTGTTTTTT. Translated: CASSRTGDTGELFF.

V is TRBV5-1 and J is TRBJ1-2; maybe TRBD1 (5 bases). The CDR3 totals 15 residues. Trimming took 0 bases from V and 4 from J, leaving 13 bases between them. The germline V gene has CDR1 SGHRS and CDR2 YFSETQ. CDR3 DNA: TGCGCCAGCAGCTTGGCTGGGGACGGGGGCTATGGCTACACCTTC. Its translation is CASSLAGDGGYGYTF.

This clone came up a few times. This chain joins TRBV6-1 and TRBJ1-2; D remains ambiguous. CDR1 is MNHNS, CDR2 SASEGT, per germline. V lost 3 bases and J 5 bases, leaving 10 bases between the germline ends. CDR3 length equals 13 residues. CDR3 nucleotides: TGTGCCAGCAGTGAGGGCAGGAGGTATGGCTACACCTTC. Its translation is CASSEGRRYGYTF.

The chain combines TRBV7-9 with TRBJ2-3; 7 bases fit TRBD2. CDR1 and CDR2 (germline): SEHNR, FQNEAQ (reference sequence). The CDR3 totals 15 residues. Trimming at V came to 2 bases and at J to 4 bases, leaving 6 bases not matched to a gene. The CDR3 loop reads CASSLSGGGSDTQYF. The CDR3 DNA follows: TGTGCCAGCAGCTTATCGGGCGGGGGATCAGATACGCAGTATTTT.

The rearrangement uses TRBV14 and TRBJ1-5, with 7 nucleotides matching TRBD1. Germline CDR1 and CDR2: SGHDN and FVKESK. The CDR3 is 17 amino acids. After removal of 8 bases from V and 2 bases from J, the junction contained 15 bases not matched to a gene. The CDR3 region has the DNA TGTGCCAGCGCGCCCGTGACAGGGAGGCAAGGCAATCAGCCCCAGCATTTT. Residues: CASAPVTGRQGNQPQHF.

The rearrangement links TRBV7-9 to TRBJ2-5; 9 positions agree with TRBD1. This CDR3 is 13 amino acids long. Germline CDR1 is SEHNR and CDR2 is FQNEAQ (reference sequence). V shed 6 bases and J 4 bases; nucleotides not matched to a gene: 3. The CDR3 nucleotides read TGTGCCAGCAGGCGACAGGGGGGAGAGACCCAGTACTTC. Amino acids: CASRRQGGETQYF.

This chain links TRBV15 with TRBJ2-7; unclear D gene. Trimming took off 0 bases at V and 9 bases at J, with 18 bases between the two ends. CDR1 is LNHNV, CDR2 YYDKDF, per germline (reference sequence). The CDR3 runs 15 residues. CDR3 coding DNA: TGTGCCACCAGCAGAGAACAATTATCCCTTGAAAGGCAGTACTTC. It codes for CATSREQLSLERQYF.